Following are 18 T cell receptor beta chains from one sample sequenced in a study of blood T cell repertoires in COVID-19. Generated by immunoSEQ multiplex PCR, the TCRdb table keeps only in-frame clones and is missing some. Of around 75,000 clones in the sample, approximately 80% are singletons; the top ten hold about an eighth. Sequenced material: peripheral blood. Receptors originate from a man in his fifties with COVID-19, enrolled during active disease.

This clone came up a few times. The CDR3 nucleotides read TGTGCCAGCAGTACCTCGCAGGGGGCCAGTGGCTACACCTTC. Translated: CASSTSQGASGYTF. This rearrangement joins TRBV27 to TRBJ1-2; 8 positions match TRBD1. This CDR3 region has 14 residues. Trimming cost V 5 bases and J 7 bases; bases outside gene matches: 9. CDR1 and CDR2 from the germline V gene are MNHEY and SMNVEV (reference sequence).

The chain couples TRBV7-9 to TRBJ2-1; 10 nucleotides match TRBD1. V gave up 0 bases and J gave up 9 bases; unmatched junction bases: 5. CDR1 is SEHNR, CDR2 FQNEAQ, per germline (reference sequence). The CDR3 sequence is 15 residues long. CDR3 DNA sequence: TGTGCCAGCAGCTTAGCTCGACAGGGGGCTAGTGAGCAGTTCTTC. Amino acid sequence: CASSLARQGASEQFF.

V and J are TRBV5-6 and TRBJ1-1, with D unresolved. The CDR3 is 12 amino acids. The germline V gene has CDR1 SGHDT and CDR2 YYEEEE. The V end was cut by 0 bases, the J end by 5 bases, with 5 bases between. Written as DNA, the CDR3 is TGTGCCAGCAGCTTGGCCTTTACTGAAGCTTTCTTT. Its protein is CASSLAFTEAFF.

A remark on this clone: This sample also contains other DNA sequences that code for the same CDR3. The chain recombines TRBV20-1 with TRBJ1-1; D is perhaps TRBD1 (6 bases). This CDR3 has 11 residues. V lost 3 bases and J lost 7, with 9 bases in between. Germline V gives CDR1 DFQATT, CDR2 SNEGSKA (reference sequence). The CDR3 sequence is CSASQGFEAFF. The CDR3 DNA reads as TGCAGTGCTAGCCAGGGGTTTGAAGCTTTCTTT.

V gene TRBV5-4 combines with J gene TRBJ2-5; maybe TRBD2 (6 bases). V lost 0 bases and J lost 5, with 8 bases in between. CDR3 size: 13 residues. The germline V gene encodes CDR1 SGHNT and CDR2 YYREEE (reference sequence). As DNA, the CDR3 is TGTGCCAGCAGCTTGGGGAGGGGTGAGACCCAGTACTTC. Protein product: CASSLGRGETQYF.

The chain has TRBV2 and TRBJ2-7, with D perhaps TRBD1 (5 bases). V lost 5 bases to trimming and J lost 0 bases, with 8 bases between them. Germline CDR1 and CDR2: SNHLY and FYNNEI. There are 13 residues in the CDR3. This chain's CDR3 is CASSPDSSYEQYF. CDR3 DNA sequence: TGTGCCAGCAGTCCCGACAGCTCCTACGAGCAGTACTTC.

V is TRBV5-4 and J is TRBJ2-6, with D perhaps TRBD1 (5 bases). Germline loops: CDR1 SGHNT, CDR2 YYREEE (reference sequence). V was clipped by 0 bases and J by 1 base, with 8 bases between them. The CDR3 extends over 16 amino acids. CDR3 sequence reads: CASSLEPGSGANVLTF. CDR3 nucleotides: TGTGCCAGCAGCTTGGAACCAGGGTCTGGGGCCAACGTCCTGACTTTC.

V usage is TRBV10-3 and J usage is TRBJ2-2; D perhaps matches TRBD2 (6 bases). The germline gives CDR1 ENHRY, CDR2 SYGVKD. CDR3 length: 14 amino acids. The V gene lost 6 bases and the J gene lost 4 bases, with 12 bases spanning the gap. The CDR3 region has the DNA TGTGCCATCAGACGGACTATTCTCACCGGGGAGCTGTTTTTT. This translates into CAIRRTILTGELFF.

V and J are TRBV12-3 or TRBV12-4 and TRBJ2-2; TRBD1 might be the D (5 bases). With 9 bases removed from V and 4 bases from J, the gap between germline ends came to 12 bases. The CDR3 extends over 13 amino acids. Written as DNA, the CDR3 is TGTGCCAGTTTTCGAACAGGCACCGGGGAGCTGTTTTTT. It encodes CASFRTGTGELFF.

The V gene is TRBV2, the J gene TRBJ2-5; TRBD1 agrees at 7 bases. Germline CDR1 reads SNHLY; CDR2 reads FYNNEI. The CDR3 spans 15 residues. Losses at the gene ends were 7 bases for V and 5 bases for J; bases not matched to a gene: 13. CDR3 sequence reads: CASNELGGLEETQYF. The CDR3 coding sequence is TGTGCCAGCAACGAATTAGGGGGCTTAGAGGAGACCCAGTACTTC.

The genes are TRBV4-1 and TRBJ2-2; no clear D. CDR1 is MGHRA, CDR2 YSYEKL, per germline. This CDR3 comprises 13 residues. The V and J ends lost 8 bases and 4 bases respectively, with 11 bases between them. The chain's CDR3 is CASGPPPTGELFF. In DNA, the CDR3 is TGCGCCAGCGGGCCGCCGCCCACCGGGGAGCTGTTTTTT.

The DNA of the CDR3 is TGTGCCAGCAGTGAACTACTGCTTAATGAAAAACTGTTTTTT. It specifies CASSELLLNEKLFF. This chain links TRBV6-1 with TRBJ1-4; D call uncertain. CDR1 and CDR2 from the germline V gene are MNHNS and SASEGT. The CDR3 has 14 amino acids. The V end was cut by 2 bases, the J end by 4 bases, with 8 bases between.

This chain connects TRBV9 to TRBJ2-3; D gene uncertain. The germline V gene has CDR1 SGDLS and CDR2 YYNGEE. The CDR3 length is 16 residues. V was cut by 0 bases and J by 3 bases, with 14 bases left in between. In DNA form, the CDR3 reads TGTGCCAGCAGCGTAGGAGCTAACGCTGATACAGATACGCAGTATTTT. Translated, it gives CASSVGANADTDTQYF.

The chain is built from TRBV11-2 and TRBJ2-3; 10 bases are a match to TRBD2. V lost 1 base, J lost 0 bases, and 4 bases stayed unmatched. Per the germline V gene, CDR1 is SGHAT and CDR2 is FQNNGV. The CDR3 extends over 17 amino acids. The CDR3 DNA reads as TGTGCCAGCAGCTTAGGAGCGGGGGGGTTAAGCACAGATACGCAGTATTTT. As protein: CASSLGAGGLSTDTQYF.

The chain has TRBV7-2 and TRBJ2-5; perhaps TRBD2 as D (5 bases). The CDR3 is 15 residues long. From germline, CDR1 is SGHTA and CDR2 FQGNSA. V was shortened by 3 bases and J by 1 base, with 12 bases between the two germline ends. As DNA, the CDR3 is TGTGCCAGCAGCTTCCTAGCAGGACTCCAAGAGACCCAGTACTTC. Translated, it gives CASSFLAGLQETQYF. The full variable domain, in which reference TRBV7-2 and TRBJ2-5 provide the parts outside the CDR3, is GAGVSQSPSNKVTEKGKDVELRCDPISGHTALYWYRQSLGQGLEFLIYFQGNSAPDKSGLPSDRFSAERTGGSVSTLTIQRTQQEDSAVYLCASSFLAGLQETQYFGPGTRLLVL.

The chain links TRBV4-3 to TRBJ1-2, with 7 bases fitting TRBD1. The CDR3 extends over 15 amino acids. V was pared by 1 base and J by 8 bases, with 10 bases of the junction left unmatched. Germline CDR1 is LGHNA and CDR2 is YSLEER. This chain's CDR3 is CASSQGAVGGEGYTF. The CDR3 DNA is TGCGCCAGCAGCCAAGGGGCGGTAGGGGGCGAGGGCTACACCTTC.

Regarding this clone: In the same sample, other DNA sequences code for this CDR3. The genes are TRBV5-1 and TRBJ2-5; D not certain. The V end lost 1 base, the J end lost 5 bases, and 3 bases lay between the germline ends. Germline loops: CDR1 SGHRS, CDR2 YFSETQ. CDR3 length: 11 residues. CDR3 amino acids: CASSLQETQYF. In nucleotides, the CDR3 is TGCGCCAGCAGCTTGCAGGAGACCCAGTACTTC.

V and J are TRBV18 and TRBJ1-2; D not certain. This CDR3 spans 13 amino acids. CDR1 is KGHSH, CDR2 LQKENI, per germline. V lost 2 bases and J lost 3, with 7 bases in between. This CDR3 reads CASSPELYYGYTF. In DNA form, the CDR3 reads TGTGCCAGCTCACCAGAACTGTACTATGGCTACACCTTC.